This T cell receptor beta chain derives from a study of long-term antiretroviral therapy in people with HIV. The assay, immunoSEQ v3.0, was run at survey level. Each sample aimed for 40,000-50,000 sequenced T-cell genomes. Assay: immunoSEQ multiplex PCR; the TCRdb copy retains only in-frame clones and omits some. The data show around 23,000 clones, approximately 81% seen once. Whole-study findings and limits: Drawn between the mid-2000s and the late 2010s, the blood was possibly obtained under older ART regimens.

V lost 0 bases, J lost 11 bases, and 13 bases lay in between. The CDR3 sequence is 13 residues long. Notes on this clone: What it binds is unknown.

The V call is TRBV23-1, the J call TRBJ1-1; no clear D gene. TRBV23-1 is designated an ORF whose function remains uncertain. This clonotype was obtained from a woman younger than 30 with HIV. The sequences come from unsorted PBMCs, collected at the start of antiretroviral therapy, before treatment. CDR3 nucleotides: TGCGCCAGCAGTCAATCGATCCGGGAGGTGGCTTTCTTT. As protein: CASSQSIREVAFF.